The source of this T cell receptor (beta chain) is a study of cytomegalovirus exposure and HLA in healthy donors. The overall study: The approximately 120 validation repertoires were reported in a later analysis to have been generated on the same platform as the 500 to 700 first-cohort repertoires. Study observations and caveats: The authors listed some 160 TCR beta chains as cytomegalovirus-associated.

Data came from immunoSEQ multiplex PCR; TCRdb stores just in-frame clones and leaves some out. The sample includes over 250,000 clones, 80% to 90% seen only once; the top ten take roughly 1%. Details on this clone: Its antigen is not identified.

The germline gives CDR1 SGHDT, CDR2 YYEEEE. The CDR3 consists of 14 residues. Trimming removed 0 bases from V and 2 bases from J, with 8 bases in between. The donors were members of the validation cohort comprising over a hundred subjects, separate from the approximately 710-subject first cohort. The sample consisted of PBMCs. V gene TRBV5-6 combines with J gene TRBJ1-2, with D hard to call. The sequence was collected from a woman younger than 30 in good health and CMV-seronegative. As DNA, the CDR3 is TGTGCCAGCAGCTTGGCCGGAGCGAACTATGGCTACACCTTC. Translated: CASSLAGANYGYTF.